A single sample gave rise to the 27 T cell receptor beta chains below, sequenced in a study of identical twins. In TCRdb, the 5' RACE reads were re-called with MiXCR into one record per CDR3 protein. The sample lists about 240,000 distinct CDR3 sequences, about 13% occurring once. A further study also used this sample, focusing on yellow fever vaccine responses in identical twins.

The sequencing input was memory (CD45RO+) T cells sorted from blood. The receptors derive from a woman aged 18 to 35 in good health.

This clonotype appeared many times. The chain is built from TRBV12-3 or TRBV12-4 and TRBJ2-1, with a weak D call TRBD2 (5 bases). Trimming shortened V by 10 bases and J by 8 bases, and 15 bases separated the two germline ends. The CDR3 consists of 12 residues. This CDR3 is CATRGGRDEQFF. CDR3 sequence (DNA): TGTGCCACCCGAGGAGGACGCGATGAGCAGTTCTTC.

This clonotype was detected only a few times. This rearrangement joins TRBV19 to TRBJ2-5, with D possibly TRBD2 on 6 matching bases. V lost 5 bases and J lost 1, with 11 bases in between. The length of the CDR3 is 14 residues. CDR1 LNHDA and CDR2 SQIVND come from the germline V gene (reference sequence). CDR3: CASSPTGSQETQYF. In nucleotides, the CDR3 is TGTGCCAGTAGTCCGACCGGGAGCCAAGAGACCCAGTACTTC.

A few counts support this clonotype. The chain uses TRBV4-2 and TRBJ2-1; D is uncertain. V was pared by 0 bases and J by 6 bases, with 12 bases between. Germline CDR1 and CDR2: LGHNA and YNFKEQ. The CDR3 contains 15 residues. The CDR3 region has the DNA TGTGCCAGCAGCCAAGATAAGGCTACCTTCAATGAGCAGTTCTTC. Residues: CASSQDKATFNEQFF.

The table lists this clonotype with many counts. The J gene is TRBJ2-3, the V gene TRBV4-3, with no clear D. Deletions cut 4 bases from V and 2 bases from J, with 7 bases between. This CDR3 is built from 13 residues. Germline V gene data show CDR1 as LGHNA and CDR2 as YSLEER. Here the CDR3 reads CASSLVPTDTQYF. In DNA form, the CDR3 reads TGCGCCAGCAGCCTAGTGCCCACAGATACGCAGTATTTT.

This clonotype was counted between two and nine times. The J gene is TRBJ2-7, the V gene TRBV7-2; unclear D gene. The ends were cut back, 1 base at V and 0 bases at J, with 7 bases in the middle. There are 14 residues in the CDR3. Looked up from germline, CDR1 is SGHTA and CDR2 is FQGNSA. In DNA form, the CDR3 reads TGTGCCAGCAGCTTAGTTGGGTTCTCCTACGAGCAGTACTTC. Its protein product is CASSLVGFSYEQYF.

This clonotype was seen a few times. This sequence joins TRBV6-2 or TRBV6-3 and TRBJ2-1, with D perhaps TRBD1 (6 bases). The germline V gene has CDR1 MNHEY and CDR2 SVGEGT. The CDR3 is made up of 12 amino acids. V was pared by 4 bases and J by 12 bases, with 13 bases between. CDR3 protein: CASSFEGGRQFF. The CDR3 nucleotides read TGTGCCAGCAGTTTCGAAGGGGGTAGGCAGTTCTTC.

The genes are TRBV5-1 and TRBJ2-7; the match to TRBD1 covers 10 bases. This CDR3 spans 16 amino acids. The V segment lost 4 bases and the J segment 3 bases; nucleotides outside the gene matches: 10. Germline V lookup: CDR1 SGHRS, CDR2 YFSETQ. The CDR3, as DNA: TGCGCCAGCAGCCCAGGGGCGGGACAGGGGAACTACGAGCAGTACTTC. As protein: CASSPGAGQGNYEQYF.

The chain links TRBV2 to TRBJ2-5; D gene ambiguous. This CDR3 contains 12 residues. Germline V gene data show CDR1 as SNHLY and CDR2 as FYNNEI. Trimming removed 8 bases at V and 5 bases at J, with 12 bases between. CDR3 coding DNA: TGTGCCAGCCAGAGCCCGGGTGAGACCCAGTACTTC. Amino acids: CASQSPGETQYF. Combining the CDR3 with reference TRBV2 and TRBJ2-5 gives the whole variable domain EPEVTQTPSHQVTQMGQEVILRCVPISNHLYFYWYRQILGQKVEFLVSFYNNEISEKSEIFDDQFSVERPDGSNFTLKIRSTKLEDSAMYFCASQSPGETQYFGPGTRLLVL.

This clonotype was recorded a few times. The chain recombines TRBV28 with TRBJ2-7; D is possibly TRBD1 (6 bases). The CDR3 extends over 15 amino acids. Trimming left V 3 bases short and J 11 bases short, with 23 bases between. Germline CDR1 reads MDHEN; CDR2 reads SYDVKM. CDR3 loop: CASSLGAGQDRGEYF. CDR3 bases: TGTGCCAGCAGTTTGGGGGCCGGGCAGGACAGAGGGGAGTACTTC.

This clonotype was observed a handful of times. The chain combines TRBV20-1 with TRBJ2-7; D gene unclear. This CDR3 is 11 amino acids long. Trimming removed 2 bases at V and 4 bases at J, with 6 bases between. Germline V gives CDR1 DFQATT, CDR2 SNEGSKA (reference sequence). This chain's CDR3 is CSARRQYEQYF. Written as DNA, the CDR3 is TGCAGTGCTAGACGTCAATACGAGCAGTACTTC.

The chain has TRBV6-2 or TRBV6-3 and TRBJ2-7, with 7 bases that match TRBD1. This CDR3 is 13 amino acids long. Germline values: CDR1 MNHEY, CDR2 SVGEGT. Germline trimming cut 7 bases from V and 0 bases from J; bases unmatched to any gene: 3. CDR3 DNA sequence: TGTGCCAGCAAGGGGGACAGCTCCTACGAGCAGTACTTC. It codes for CASKGDSSYEQYF.

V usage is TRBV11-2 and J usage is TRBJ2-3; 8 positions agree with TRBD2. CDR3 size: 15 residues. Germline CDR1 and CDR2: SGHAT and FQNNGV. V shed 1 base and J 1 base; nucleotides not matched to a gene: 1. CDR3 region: CASSLVLAGTDTQYF. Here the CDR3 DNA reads TGTGCCAGCAGCTTAGTACTAGCGGGCACAGATACGCAGTATTTT.

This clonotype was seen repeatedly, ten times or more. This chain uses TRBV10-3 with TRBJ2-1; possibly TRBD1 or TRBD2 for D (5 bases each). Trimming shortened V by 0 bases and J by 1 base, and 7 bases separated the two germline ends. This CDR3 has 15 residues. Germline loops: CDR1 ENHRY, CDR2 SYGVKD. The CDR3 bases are TGTGCCATCAGTGAGTCGGGGGAATCCTACAATGAGCAGTTCTTC. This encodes CAISESGESYNEQFF.

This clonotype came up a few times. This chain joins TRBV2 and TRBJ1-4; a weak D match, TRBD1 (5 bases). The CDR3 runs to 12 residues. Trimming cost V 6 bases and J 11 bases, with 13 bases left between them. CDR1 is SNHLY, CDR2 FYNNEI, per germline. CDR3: CASRGVSGKLFF. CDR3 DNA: TGTGCCAGCAGGGGGGTATCTGGGAAACTGTTTTTT.

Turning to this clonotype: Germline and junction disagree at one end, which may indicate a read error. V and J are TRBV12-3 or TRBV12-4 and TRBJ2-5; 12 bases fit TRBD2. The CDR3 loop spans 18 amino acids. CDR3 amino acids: CACSGVETSGGYQETQYF. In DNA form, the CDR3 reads TGTGCCTGCAGCGGGGTCGAGACTAGCGGGGGATACCAAGAGACCCAGTACTTC.

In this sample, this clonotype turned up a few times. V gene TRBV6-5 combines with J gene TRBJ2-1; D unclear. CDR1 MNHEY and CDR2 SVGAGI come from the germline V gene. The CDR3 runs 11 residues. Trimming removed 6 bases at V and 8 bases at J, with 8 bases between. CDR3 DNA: TGTGCCAGCAGGACAAGGGATGAGCAGTTCTTC. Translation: CASRTRDEQFF.

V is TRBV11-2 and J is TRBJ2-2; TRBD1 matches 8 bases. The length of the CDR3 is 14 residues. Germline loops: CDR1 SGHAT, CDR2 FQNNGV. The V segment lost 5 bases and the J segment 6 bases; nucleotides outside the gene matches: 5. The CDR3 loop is CASSISGGSGELFF. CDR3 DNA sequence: TGTGCCAGCAGCATATCAGGGGGCTCCGGGGAGCTGTTTTTT.

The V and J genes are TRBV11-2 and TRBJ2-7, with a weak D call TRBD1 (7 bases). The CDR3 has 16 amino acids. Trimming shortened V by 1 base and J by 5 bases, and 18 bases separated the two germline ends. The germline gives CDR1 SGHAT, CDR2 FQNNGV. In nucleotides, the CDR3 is TGTGCCAGCAGCTTAGCACCGGACAGGTCGGGGGACGAGCAGTACTTC. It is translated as CASSLAPDRSGDEQYF.

CDR3: CASSSQGVDEKLFF. DNA of the CDR3: TGTGCCAGCAGTTCTCAGGGAGTCGATGAAAAACTGTTTTTT. The chain has TRBV6-5 and TRBJ1-4; D might be TRBD1 (5 bases). With 4 bases removed from V and 6 bases from J, the gap between germline ends came to 12 bases. The germline V gene encodes CDR1 MNHEY and CDR2 SVGAGI. The CDR3 runs to 14 residues.

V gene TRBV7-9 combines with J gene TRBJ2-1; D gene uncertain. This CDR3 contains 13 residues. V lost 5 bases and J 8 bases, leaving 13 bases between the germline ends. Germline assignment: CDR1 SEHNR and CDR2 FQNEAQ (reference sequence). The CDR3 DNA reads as TGTGCCAGCAGCCCCCAATCTCGGGATGAGCAGTTCTTC. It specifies CASSPQSRDEQFF.

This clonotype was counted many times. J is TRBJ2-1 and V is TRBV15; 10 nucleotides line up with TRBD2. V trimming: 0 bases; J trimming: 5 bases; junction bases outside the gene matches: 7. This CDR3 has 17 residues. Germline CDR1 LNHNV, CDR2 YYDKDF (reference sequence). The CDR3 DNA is TGTGCCACCAGCAGAGAAATCGGACTAGCGGCCAACAATGAGCAGTTCTTC. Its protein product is CATSREIGLAANNEQFF. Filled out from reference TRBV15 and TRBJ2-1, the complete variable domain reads DAMVIQNPRYQVTQFGKPVTLSCSQTLNHNVMYWYQQKSSQAPKLLFHYYDKDFNNEADTPDNFQSRRPNTSFCFLDIRSPGLGDTAMYLCATSREIGLAANNEQFFGPGTRLTVL.

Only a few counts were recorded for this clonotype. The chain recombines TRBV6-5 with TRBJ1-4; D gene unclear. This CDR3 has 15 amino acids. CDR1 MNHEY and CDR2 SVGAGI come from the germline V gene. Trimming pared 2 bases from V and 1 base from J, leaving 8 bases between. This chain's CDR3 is CASSYPAQTNEKLFF. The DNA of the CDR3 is TGTGCCAGCAGTTACCCGGCCCAAACTAATGAAAAACTGTTTTTT.

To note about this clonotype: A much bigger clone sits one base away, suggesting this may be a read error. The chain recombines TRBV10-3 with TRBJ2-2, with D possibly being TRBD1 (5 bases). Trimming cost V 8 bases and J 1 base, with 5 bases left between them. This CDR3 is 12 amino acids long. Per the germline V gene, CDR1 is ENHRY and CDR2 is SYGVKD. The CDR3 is CAIDRNTGELFF. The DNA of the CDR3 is TGTGCCATCGACAGGAACACCGGGGAGCTGTTTTTT.

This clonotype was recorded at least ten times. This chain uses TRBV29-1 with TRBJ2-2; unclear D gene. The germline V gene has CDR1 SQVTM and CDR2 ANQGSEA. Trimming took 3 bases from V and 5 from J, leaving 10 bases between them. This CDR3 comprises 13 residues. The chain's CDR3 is CSVDTVTTGELFF. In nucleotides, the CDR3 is TGCAGCGTTGATACAGTGACGACCGGGGAGCTGTTTTTT.

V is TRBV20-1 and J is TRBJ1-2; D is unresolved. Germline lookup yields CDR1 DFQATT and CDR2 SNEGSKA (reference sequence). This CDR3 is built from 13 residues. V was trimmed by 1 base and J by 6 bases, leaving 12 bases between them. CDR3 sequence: CSARGSESNGYTF. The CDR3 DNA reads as TGCAGTGCTAGAGGTTCGGAGTCGAATGGCTACACCTTC.

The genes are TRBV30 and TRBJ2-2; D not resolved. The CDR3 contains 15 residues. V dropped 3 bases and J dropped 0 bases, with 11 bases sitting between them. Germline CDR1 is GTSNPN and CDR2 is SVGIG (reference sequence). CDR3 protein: CAWSPVGTNTGELFF. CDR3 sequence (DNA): TGTGCCTGGAGCCCCGTGGGGACGAACACCGGGGAGCTGTTTTTT.

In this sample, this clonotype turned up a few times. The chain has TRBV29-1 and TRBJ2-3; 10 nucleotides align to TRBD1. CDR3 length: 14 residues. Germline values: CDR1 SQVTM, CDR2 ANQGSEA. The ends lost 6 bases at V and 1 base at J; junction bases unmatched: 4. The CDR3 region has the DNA TGCAGCGTCGCCGGGACAGGGGGCACAGATACGCAGTATTTT. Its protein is CSVAGTGGTDTQYF.